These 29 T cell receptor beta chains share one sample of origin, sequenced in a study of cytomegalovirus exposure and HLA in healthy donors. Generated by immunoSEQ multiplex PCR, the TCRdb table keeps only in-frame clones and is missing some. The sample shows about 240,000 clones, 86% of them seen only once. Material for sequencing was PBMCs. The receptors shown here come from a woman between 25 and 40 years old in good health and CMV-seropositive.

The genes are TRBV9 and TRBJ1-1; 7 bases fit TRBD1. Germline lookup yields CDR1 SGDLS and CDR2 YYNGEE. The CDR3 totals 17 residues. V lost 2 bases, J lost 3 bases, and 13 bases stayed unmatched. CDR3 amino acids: CASSVGPQGSTHTEAFF. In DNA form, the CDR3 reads TGTGCCAGCAGCGTGGGGCCACAGGGGAGCACGCACACTGAAGCTTTCTTT.

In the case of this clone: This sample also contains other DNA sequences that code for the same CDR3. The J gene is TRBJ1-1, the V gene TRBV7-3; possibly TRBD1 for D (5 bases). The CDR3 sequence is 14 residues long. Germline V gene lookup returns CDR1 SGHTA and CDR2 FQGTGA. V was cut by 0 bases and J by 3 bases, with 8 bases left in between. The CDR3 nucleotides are TGTGCCAGCAGCTTAACGGGGGGGGACACTGAAGCTTTCTTT. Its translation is CASSLTGGDTEAFF.

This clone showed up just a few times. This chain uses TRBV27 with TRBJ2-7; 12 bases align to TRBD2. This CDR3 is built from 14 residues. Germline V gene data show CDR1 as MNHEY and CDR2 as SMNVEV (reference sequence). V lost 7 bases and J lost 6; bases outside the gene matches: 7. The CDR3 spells CASTSGLAGIEQYF. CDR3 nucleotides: TGTGCCAGCACCTCCGGACTAGCGGGGATCGAGCAGTACTTC.

Here the CDR3 reads CASSPRGGAFF. DNA for the CDR3: TGTGCCAGCTCACCGAGGGGGGGGGCTTTCTTT. The V call is TRBV18, the J call TRBJ1-1; D perhaps matches TRBD1 (6 bases). Germline V gene data show CDR1 as KGHSH and CDR2 as LQKENI. V was shortened by 3 bases and J by 11 bases, with 10 bases between the two germline ends. This CDR3 is built from 11 residues.

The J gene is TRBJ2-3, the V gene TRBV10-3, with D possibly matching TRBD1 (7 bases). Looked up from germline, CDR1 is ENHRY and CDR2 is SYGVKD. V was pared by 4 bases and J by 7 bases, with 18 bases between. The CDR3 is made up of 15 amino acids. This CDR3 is CAISGVATGTYTQYF. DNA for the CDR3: TGTGCCATCAGTGGTGTGGCGACAGGGACTTATACGCAGTATTTT.

CDR3 DNA sequence: TGTGCCAGCAGACACACAGGGCCGCCAACTAATGAAAAACTGTTTTTT. Amino acids: CASRHTGPPTNEKLFF. The genes are TRBV4-2 and TRBJ1-4; perhaps TRBD1 as D (6 bases). V gave up 6 bases and J gave up 0 bases, with 14 bases separating them. The CDR3 has 16 residues. Germline lookup yields CDR1 LGHNA and CDR2 YNFKEQ.

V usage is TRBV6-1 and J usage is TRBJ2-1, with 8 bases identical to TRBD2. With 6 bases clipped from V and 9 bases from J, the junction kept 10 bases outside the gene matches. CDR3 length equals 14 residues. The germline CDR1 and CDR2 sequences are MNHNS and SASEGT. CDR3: CASRGGLAVSEQFF. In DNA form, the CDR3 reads TGTGCCAGCAGAGGAGGACTAGCCGTAAGTGAGCAGTTCTTC.

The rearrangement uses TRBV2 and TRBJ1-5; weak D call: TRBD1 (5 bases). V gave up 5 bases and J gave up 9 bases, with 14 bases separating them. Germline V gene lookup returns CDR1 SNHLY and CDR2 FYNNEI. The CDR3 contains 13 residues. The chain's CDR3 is CASSRGLQWPQHF. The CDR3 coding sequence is TGTGCCAGCAGTAGGGGCCTCCAATGGCCCCAGCATTTT. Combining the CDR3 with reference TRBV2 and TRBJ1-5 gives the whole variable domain EPEVTQTPSHQVTQMGQEVILRCVPISNHLYFYWYRQILGQKVEFLVSFYNNEISEKSEIFDDQFSVERPDGSNFTLKIRSTKLEDSAMYFCASSRGLQWPQHFGDGTRLSIL.

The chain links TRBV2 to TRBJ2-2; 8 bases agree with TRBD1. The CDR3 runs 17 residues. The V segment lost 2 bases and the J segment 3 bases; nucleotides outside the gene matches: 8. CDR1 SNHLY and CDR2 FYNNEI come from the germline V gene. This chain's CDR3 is CASSEIGQGAYTGELFF. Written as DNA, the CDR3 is TGTGCCAGCAGTGAAATTGGACAGGGAGCCTACACCGGGGAGCTGTTTTTT.

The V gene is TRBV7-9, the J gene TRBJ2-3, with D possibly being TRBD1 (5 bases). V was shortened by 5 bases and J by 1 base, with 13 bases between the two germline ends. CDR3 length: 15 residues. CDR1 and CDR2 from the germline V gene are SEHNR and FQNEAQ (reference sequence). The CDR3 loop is CASSPGAWGTDTQYF. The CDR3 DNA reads TGTGCCAGCAGCCCTGGGGCGTGGGGCACAGATACGCAGTATTTT.

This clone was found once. Here the CDR3 reads CASRELASTYNEQFF. Written as DNA, the CDR3 is TGTGCCAGCAGGGAGCTAGCTTCCACCTACAATGAGCAGTTCTTC. V is TRBV11-2 and J is TRBJ2-1; D perhaps matches TRBD2 (5 bases). Per germline, CDR1 SGHAT and CDR2 FQNNGV. The CDR3 runs to 15 residues. V lost 6 bases to trimming and J lost 2 bases, with 14 bases between them.

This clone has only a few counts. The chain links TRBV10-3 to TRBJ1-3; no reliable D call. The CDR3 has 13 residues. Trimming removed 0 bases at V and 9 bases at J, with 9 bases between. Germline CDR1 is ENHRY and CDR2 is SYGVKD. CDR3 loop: CAISESMGGTIYF. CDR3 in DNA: TGTGCCATCAGTGAGTCGATGGGAGGCACCATATATTTT.

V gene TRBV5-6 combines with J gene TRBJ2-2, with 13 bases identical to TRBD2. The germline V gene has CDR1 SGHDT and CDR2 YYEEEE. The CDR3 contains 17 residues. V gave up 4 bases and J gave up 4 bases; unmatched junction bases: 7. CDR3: CASSPLGTSGTTGELFF. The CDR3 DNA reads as TGTGCCAGCAGCCCCCTTGGGACTAGCGGGACCACCGGGGAGCTGTTTTTT.

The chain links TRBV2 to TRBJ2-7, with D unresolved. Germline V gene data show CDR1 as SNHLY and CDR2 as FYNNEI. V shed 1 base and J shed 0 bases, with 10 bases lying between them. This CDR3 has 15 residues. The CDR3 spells CASSEDPVSSYEQYF. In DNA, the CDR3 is TGTGCCAGCAGTGAAGACCCGGTTAGCTCCTACGAGCAGTACTTC.

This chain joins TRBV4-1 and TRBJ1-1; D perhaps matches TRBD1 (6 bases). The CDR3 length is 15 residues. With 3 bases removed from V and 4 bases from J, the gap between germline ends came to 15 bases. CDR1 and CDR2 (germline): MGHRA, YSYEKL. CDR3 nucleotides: TGCGCCAGCAGCCACGCGACAGGTACGGGCACTGAAGCTTTCTTT. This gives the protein CASSHATGTGTEAFF.

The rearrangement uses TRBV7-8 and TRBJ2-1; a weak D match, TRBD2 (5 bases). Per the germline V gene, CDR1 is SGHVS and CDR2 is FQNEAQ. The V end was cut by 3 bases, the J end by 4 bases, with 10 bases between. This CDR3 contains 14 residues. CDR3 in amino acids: CASSFPTGYNEQFF. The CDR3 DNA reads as TGTGCCAGCAGCTTTCCCACGGGGTACAATGAGCAGTTCTTC.

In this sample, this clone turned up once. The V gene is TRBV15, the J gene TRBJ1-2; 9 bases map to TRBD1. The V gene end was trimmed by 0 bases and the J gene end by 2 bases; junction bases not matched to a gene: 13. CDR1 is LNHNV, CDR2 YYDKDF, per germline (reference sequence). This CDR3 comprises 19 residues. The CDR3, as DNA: TGTGCCACCAGCAGAGATCGGCGGGACAGGGTGTTATTAAACTATGGCTACACCTTC. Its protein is CATSRDRRDRVLLNYGYTF.

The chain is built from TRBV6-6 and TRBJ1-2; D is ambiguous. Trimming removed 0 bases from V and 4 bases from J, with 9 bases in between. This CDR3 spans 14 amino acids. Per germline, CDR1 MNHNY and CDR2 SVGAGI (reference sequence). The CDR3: CASSYSGQAYGYTF. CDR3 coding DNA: TGTGCCAGCAGTTACTCTGGGCAGGCCTATGGCTACACCTTC.

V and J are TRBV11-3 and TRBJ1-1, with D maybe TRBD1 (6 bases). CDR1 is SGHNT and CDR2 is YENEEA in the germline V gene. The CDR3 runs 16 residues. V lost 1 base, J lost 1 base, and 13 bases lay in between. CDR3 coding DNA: TGTGCCAGCAGCTTAGCTACAGGGAGGGGGAACACTGAAGCTTTCTTT. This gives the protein CASSLATGRGNTEAFF.

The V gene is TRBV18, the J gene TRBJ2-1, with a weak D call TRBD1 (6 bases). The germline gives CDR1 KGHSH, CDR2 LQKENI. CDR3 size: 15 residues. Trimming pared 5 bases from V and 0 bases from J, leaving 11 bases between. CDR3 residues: CASSRGHSSYNEQFF. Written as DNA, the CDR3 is TGTGCCAGCTCAAGGGGACACAGCTCCTACAATGAGCAGTTCTTC.

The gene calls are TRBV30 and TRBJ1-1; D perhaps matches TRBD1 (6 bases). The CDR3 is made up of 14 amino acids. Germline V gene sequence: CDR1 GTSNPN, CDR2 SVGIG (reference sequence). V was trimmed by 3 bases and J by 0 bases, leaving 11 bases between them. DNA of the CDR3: TGTGCCTGGAGACAGGGAATAGTGAACACTGAAGCTTTCTTT. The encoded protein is CAWRQGIVNTEAFF.

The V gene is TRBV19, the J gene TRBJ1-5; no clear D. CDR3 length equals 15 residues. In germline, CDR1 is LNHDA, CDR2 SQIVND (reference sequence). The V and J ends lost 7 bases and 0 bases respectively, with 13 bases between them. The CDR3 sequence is CASKNGVYSNQPQHF. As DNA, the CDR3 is TGTGCCAGTAAAAACGGGGTCTATAGCAATCAGCCCCAGCATTTT.

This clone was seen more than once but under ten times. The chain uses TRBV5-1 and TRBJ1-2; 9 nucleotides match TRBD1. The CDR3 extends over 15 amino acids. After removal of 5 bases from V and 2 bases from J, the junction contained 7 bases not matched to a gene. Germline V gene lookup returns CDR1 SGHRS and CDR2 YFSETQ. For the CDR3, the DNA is TGCGCCAGCAGGCGTGGACAGGGGCTAAACTATGGCTACACCTTC. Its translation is CASRRGQGLNYGYTF.

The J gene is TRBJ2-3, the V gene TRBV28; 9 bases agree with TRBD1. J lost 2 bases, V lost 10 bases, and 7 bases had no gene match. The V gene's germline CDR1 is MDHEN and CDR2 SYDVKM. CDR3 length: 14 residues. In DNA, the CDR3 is TGTGCCACCAAGGGGGACAGGGACACAGATACGCAGTATTTT. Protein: CATKGDRDTDTQYF.

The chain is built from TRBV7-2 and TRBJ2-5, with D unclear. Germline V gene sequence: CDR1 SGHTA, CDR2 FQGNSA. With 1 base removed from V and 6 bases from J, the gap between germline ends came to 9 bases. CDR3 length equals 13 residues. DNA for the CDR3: TGTGCCAGCAGCTTAGATTTCGAGAAGACCCAGTACTTC. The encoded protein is CASSLDFEKTQYF.

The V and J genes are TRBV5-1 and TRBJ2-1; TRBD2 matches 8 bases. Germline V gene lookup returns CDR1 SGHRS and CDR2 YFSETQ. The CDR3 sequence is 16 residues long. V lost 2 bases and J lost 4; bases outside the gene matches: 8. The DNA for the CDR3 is TGCGCCAGCAGCTTTCTGGGCGGGAGGAGTTACAATGAGCAGTTCTTC. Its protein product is CASSFLGGRSYNEQFF.

In DNA, the CDR3 is TGCAGCGTTGTGAGCGGGCTCTCCTACGAGCAGTACTTC. Protein sequence: CSVVSGLSYEQYF. This chain joins TRBV29-1 and TRBJ2-7, with D perhaps matching TRBD2 (6 bases). Germline CDR1 reads SQVTM; CDR2 reads ANQGSEA. There are 13 residues in the CDR3. Trimming shortened V by 4 bases and J by 0 bases, and 10 bases separated the two germline ends.

CDR3 coding DNA: TGCGCCAGCAGCTTGGGGGACAGGGATGATGGCTACACCTTC. It yields the protein CASSLGDRDDGYTF. The rearrangement joins TRBV5-1 to TRBJ1-2; 9 nucleotides align to TRBD1. Trimming cost V 0 bases and J 6 bases; bases outside gene matches: 3. In germline, CDR1 is SGHRS, CDR2 YFSETQ. The CDR3 has 14 residues.

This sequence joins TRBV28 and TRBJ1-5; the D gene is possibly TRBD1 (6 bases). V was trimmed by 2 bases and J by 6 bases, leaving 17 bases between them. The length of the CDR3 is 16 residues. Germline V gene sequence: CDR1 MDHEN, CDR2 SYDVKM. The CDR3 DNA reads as TGTGCCAGCAGTTTACGACTAACAGGGAAAGGTCAGCCCCAGCATTTT. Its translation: CASSLRLTGKGQPQHF.